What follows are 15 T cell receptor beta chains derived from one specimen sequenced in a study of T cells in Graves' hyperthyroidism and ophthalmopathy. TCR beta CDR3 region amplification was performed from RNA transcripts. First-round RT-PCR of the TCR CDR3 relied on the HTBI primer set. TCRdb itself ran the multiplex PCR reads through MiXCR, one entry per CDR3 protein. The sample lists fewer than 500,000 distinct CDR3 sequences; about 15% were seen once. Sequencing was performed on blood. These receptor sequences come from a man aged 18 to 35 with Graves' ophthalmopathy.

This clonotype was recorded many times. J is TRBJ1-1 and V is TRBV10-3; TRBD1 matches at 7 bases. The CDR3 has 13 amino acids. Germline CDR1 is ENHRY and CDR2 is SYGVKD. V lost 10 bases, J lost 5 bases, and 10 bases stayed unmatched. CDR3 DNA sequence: TGTGCCACCATAGGACAGGATGCAACTGAAGCTTTCTTT. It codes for CATIGQDATEAFF.

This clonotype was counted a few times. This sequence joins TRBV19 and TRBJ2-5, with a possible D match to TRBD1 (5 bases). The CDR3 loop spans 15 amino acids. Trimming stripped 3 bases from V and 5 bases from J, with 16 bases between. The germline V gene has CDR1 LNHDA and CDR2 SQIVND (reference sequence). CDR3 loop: CASSISSRVRETQYF. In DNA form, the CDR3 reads TGTGCCAGTAGTATTTCCAGCAGGGTTCGGGAGACCCAGTACTTC. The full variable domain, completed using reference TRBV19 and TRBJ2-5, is DGGITQSPKYLFRKEGQNVTLSCEQNLNHDAMYWYRQDPGQGLRLIYYSQIVNDFQKGDIAEGYSVSREKKESFPLTVTSAQKNPTAFYLCASSISSRVRETQYFGPGTRLLVL.

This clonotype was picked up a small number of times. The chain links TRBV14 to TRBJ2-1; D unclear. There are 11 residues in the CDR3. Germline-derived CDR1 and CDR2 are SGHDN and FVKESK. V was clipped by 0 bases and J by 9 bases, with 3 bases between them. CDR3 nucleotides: TGTGCCAGCAGCCAAGATAGTGAGCAGTTCTTC. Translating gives CASSQDSEQFF.

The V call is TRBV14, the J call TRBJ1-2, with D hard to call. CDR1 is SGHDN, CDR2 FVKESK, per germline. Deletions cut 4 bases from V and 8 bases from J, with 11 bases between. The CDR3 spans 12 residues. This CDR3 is CASSLWAGGYTF. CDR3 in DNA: TGTGCCAGCAGCCTGTGGGCAGGCGGCTACACCTTC. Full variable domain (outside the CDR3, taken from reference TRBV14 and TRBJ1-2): EAGVTQFPSHSVIEKGQTVTLRCDPISGHDNLYWYRRVMGKEIKFLLHFVKESKQDESGMPNNRFLAERTGGTYSTLKVQPAELEDSGVYFCASSLWAGGYTFGSGTRLTVV.

The CDR3 loop reads CASSSRSLRVADEQFF. DNA for the CDR3: TGTGCCAGCAGCTCCCGATCCTTACGCGTGGCGGATGAGCAGTTCTTC. The chain combines TRBV9 with TRBJ2-1; no firm D call. V lost 4 bases to trimming and J lost 8 bases, with 22 bases between them. Germline V gene sequence: CDR1 SGDLS, CDR2 YYNGEE. This CDR3 is built from 16 residues.

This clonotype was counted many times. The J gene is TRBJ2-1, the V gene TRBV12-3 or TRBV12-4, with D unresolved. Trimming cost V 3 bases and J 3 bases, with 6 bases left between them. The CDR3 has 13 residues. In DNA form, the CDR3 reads TGTGCCAGCAGTTTGTTTCGCTACAATGAGCAGTTCTTC. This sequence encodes CASSLFRYNEQFF.

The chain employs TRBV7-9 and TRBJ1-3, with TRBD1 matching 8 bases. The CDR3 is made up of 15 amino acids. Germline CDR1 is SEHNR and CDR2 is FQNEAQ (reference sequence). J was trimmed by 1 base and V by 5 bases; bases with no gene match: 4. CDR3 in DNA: TGTGCCAGCAGCCGGACAGGGCCTTCTGGAAACACCATATATTTT. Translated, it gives CASSRTGPSGNTIYF.

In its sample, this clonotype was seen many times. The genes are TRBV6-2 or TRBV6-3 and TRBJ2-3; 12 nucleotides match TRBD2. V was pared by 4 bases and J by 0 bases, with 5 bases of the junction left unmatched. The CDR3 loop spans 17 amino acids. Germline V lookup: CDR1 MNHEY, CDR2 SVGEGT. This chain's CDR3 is CASSFTLAGGSTDTQYF. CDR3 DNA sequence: TGTGCCAGCAGTTTTACCCTAGCGGGGGGGAGCACAGATACGCAGTATTTT.

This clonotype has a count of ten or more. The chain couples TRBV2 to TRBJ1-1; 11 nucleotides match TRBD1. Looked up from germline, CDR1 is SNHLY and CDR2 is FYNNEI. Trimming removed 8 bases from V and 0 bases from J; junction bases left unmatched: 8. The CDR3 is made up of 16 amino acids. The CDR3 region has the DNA TGTGCCAGCCCCAGGGGACAGGGGGTAATGAACACTGAAGCTTTCTTT. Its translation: CASPRGQGVMNTEAFF. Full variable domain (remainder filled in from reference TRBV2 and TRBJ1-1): EPEVTQTPSHQVTQMGQEVILRCVPISNHLYFYWYRQILGQKVEFLVSFYNNEISEKSEIFDDQFSVERPDGSNFTLKIRSTKLEDSAMYFCASPRGQGVMNTEAFFGQGTRLTVV.

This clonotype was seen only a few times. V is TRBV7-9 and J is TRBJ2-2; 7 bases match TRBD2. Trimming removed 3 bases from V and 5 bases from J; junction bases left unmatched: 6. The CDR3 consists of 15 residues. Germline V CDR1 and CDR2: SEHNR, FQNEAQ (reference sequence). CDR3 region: CASSFSGEGTGELFF. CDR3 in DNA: TGTGCCAGCAGCTTCTCCGGGGAGGGGACCGGGGAGCTGTTTTTT.

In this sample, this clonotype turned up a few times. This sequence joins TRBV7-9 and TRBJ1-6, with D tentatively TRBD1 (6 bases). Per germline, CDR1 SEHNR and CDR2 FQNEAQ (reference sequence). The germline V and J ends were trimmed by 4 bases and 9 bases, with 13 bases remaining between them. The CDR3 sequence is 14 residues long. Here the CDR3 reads CASSSTGPISPLHF. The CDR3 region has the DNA TGTGCCAGCAGCTCGACAGGTCCCATTTCACCCCTCCACTTT.

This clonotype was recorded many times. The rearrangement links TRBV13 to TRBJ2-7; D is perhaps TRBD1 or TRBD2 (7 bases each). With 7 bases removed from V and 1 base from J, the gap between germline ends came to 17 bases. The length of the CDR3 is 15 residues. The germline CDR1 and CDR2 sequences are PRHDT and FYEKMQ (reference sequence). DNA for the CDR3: TGTGCCAGCACCACCGGGGGGACAGTATCCTACGAGCAGTACTTC. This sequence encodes CASTTGGTVSYEQYF.

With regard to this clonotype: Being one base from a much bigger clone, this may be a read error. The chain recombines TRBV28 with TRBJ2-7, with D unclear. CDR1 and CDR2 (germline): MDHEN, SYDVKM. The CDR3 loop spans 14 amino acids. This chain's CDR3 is CASSTGEELYGQYF. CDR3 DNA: TGTGCCAGCAGTACCGGAGAGGAGCTCTACGGGCAGTACTTC.

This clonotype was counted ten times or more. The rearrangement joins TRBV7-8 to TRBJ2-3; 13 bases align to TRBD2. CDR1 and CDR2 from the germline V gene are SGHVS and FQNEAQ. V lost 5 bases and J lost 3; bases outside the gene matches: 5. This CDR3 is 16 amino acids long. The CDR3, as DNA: TGTGCCAGCAGCCCCGAGACTAGCGGGAGGACAGATACGCAGTATTTT. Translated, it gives CASSPETSGRTDTQYF.

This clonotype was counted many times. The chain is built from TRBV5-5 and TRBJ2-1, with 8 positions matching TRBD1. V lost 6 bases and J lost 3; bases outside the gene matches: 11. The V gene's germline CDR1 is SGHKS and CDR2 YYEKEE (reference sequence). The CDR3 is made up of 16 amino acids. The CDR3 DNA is TGTGCCAGCACCTTCCTAGGGGACAGGAACTACAATGAGCAGTTCTTC. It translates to CASTFLGDRNYNEQFF.